What follows describes a single T cell receptor beta chain. Its antigen is unknown. Base qualities are not at hand, and no much larger clone is one base apart. This specimen comes from a study of persistence of HIV-infected CD4 T cells (dated by TCRdb to the early 2020s). In terms of the full investigation: The study isolated CMV- and HIV-1 Gag-responding CD4+ T cells from ART-treated individuals to examine antigen-driven clonal expansion of HIV-1-infected cells. The median time participants had been on suppressive ART was 7 to 9 years. Peripheral blood samples of up to roughly 180 mL were taken at multiple time points, with the exception of two participants who underwent leukapheresis at a single time point. TCRbeta sequencing assessed the clonality of all cells in each sorted population, while proviral sequencing assessed the clonality of infected cells. Cross-participant TCR cluster analysis included 8 or 9 participants for CMV and six or seven participants for Gag. Beyond this particular receptor, the publication reports: Bulk TCR analyses could not be limited to the rare CMV-responding cells that actually contained HIV-1 proviruses. Antigen-responding cells were enriched for expanded CDR3beta sequences that were degenerate, which suggests that CD4+ responses to CMV and Gag underwent convergent selection. Only a small number of individuals took part in the study, and the range of antigens tested was limited. Within the same sorted populations, TCR oligoclonality correlated with proviral oligoclonality. Significantly lower TCRbeta richness was observed in CMV- and Gag-responding cells than in anti-CD3/anti-CD28-responding cells, and higher oligoclonality was observed in CMV-responding cells than in CD3/CD28-stimulated and Gag-responding cells.

The immunoSEQ hsTCRB assay version 4, run in survey mode, was used to sequence TCRbeta repertoires from genomic DNA. Genomic DNA was diluted to around 9.4 ng/uL, using up to about 1 ug per sample for TCRbeta sequencing. The published analysis was carried out like this. TCRbeta data were analyzed in ImmunoSeq Analyzer 3.0, with diversity computed on productive nucleotide rearrangements. Using the Immunarch R package, the improved Chao index served to estimate lower-bound TCR diversity and the Gini coefficient served to estimate clonality. Nucleotide rearrangements that differed but encoded the same CDR3beta amino acid sequence were counted as separate clonotypes. Differential abundance analysis identified TCRbeta sequences significantly enriched in antigen-responding cells relative to anti-CD3/anti-CD28-activated cells. GLIPH2 clustered TCRs by predicted peptide-MHC specificity, both within individual participants and across merged participant data sets. The immuneACCESS repertoire file appears here via TCRdb, limited to in-frame rearrangements. These files lack a portion of the clones; in checked studies, under half of the deficit traces to unresolved V genes, and the cause of the others is not known. The V and J calls and clone size come from that table; D and trimming were worked out from the DNA. Within this sample are under 40,000 clones, with around 76% of them counted one time only. Roughly 6.5% of the sample is in the top ten clones.

The CDR3 goes from the cysteine to the phenylalanine over 14 residues. Only CDR3 DNA remains: 42 bases, in frame from the first base. V loses 2 bases, J loses 6 bases, and the germline ends lie 13 bases apart. The germline V gene sets CDR1 to ENHRY and CDR2 to SYGVKD. The treatment or condition label here, explained by the study, means: suppressive antiretroviral therapy. Lysates of CMV-infected fibroblasts at 9 to 10 ug/mL were used to stimulate the cells. Memory CD4+ T cells that did not respond, being CD40L-negative, CD69-negative and CD45RO-high, were sorted as memory populations depleted of antigen-responding cells. Participants were HIV-1-infected adults who started suppressive ART during chronic infection. For at least 4 years, the participants' plasma HIV-1 RNA had been undetectable, below 50 copies/mL. To be included, participants needed a CD4+ T cell count above 400 cells/uL and a positive CMV serology. Before stimulation, PBMCs were isolated using density centrifugation and then depleted of CD8+ T cells. Stimulation of CD8-depleted PBMCs was carried out for over 15 hours with anti-CD28/CD49d costimulation, CD40-blocking antibody and enfuvirtide, to prevent new infections. Cell sorting was done on a Beckman Coulter MoFlo Legacy or XDP sorter, and dead cells were excluded with propidium iodide. The QIAamp DNA Mini Kit was used for genomic DNA extraction from samples above one million cells, and the Quick-DNA Microprep Kit was used otherwise.

Recombination connected TRBV10-3 to TRBJ1-1, with a tentative D gene TRBD1 over 6 matching bases. The TCR was taken from an adult woman with HIV who was CMV-seropositive. The source material was CD4+ T cells sorted from PBMCs after 18-hour stimulation, sampled from a patient who received antiretroviral therapy. This specimen's cell subset or site label, interpreted: CD40L-CD69- CD45RO-high memory CD4 T cells not responding to CMV lysate. The CDR3: CAISEPGQTPEAFF. The bases are TGTGCCATCAGTGAGCCGGGACAAACCCCTGAAGCTTTCTTT.